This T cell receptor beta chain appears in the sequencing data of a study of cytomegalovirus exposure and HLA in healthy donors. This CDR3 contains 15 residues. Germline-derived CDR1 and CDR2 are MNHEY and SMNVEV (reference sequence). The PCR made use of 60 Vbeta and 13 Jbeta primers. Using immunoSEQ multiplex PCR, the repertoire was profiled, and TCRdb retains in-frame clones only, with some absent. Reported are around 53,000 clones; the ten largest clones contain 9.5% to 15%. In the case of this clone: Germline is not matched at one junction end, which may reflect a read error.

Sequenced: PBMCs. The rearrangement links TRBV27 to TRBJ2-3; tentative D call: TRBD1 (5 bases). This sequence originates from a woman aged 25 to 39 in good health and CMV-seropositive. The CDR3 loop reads CASSLYAGRTGTQYF. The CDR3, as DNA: TGTGCCAGCAGTTTATATGCAGGCCGCACAGGTACGCAGTATTTT.